This T cell receptor beta chain came from a study of T-cell memory formation after mild COVID-19. Across the whole study: Clusters were largely donor specific.

This clonotype was seen a handful of times. Its specificity is not known. Study-level findings and limits: Mainly CM and EM harbored the contracting CD4+ clones; mainly EMRA harbored the CD8+ ones. Unconfirmed was the SARS-CoV-2 specificity of second-wave clones that peaked on day 37.

With constant-segment primers, 5'RACE yielded cDNA libraries of TCR alpha and TCR beta that carried sample barcodes and UMIs. In TCRdb, the 5' RACE reads were re-called with MiXCR into one record per CDR3 protein. The profile shows nearly 350,000 distinct CDR3 sequences, 10% to 15% of them singletons. The CDR3 runs 15 residues. With 6 bases removed from V and 1 base from J, the gap between germline ends came to 13 bases. Germline V gene data show CDR1 as MNHEY and CDR2 as SVGEGT. The receptor was derived from a man aged 18 to 30 who had mild COVID-19 (a few samples of this study predate the infection). Cell type and time point are not known. Material: PBMCs or a T cell subset sorted from them (not recorded which). This chain links TRBV6-2 or TRBV6-3 with TRBJ2-1, with D perhaps given as TRBD1 or TRBD2 (5 bases each). The CDR3 reads CASSWGRSSYNEQFF. In nucleotides, the CDR3 is TGTGCCAGCAGCTGGGGACGGTCTTCCTACAATGAGCAGTTCTTC.